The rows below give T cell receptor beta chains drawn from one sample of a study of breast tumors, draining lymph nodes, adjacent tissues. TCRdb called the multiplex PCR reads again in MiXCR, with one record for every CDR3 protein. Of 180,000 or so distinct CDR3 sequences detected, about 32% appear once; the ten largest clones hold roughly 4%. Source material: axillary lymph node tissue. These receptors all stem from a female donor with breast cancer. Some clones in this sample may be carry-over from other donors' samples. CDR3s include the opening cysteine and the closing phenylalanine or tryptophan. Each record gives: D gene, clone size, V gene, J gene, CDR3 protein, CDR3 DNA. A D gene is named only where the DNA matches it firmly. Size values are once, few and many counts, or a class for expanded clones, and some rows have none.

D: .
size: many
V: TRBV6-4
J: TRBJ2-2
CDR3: CASPDFPHTGELFF
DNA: TGTGCCAGCCCGGACTTCCCGCACACCGGGGAGCTGTTTTTT

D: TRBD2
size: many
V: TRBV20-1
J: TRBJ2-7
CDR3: CSARRTSGLYEQYF
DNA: TGCAGTGCGAGGCGGACTAGCGGATTATACGAGCAGTACTTC

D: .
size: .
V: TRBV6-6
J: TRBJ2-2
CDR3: CASSHSGVNTGELFF
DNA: TGTGCCAGCAGTCACTCGGGGGTGAACACCGGGGAGCTGTTTTTT

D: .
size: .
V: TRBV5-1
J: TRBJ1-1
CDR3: CVSSHDGTPNTEAFF
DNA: TGCGTCAGCAGTCACGACGGGACACCGAACACTGAAGCTTTCTTT

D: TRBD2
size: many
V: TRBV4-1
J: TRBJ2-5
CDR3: CASSSGLAGPGETQYF
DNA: TGCGCCAGCAGCTCCGGACTAGCGGGGCCGGGAGAGACCCAGTACTTC

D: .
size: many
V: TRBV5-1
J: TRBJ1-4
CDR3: CASSLAINEKLFF
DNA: TGCGCCAGCAGCTTGGCAATTAATGAAAAACTGTTTTTT

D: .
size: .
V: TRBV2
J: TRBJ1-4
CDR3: CASSARRGSNEKLFF
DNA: TGTGCCAGCAGTGCTAGAAGAGGGAGTAATGAAAAACTGTTTTTT

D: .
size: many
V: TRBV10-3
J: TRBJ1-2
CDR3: CAISVWGNYGYTF
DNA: TGTGCCATCAGTGTCTGGGGTAACTATGGCTACACCTTC

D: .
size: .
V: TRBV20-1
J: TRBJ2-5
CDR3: CSAREARVGAPQYF
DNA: TGCAGTGCTAGAGAAGCCAGGGTCGGAGCGCCCCAGTACTTC

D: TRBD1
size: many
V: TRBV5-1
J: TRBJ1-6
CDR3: CASQGELNSPLHF
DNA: TGCGCCAGCCAGGGGGAGTTGAATTCACCCCTCCACTTT

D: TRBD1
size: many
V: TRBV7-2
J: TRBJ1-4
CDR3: CASSRYGTGSNEKLFF
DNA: TGTGCCAGCAGCCGGTACGGGACAGGGTCTAATGAAAAACTGTTTTTT

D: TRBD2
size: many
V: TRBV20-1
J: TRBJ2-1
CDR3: CSARSPGGTGVIGYNEQFF
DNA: TGCAGTGCTAGATCCCCGGGAGGGACCGGTGTGATAGGGTACAATGAGCAGTTCTTC

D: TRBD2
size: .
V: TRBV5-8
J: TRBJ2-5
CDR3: CASSPGGGTQETQYF
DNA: TGTGCCAGCAGCCCGGGAGGGGGGACCCAAGAGACCCAGTACTTC

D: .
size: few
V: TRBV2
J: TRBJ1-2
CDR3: CASSASTGGSYGYTF
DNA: TGTGCCAGCAGTGCTAGTACGGGGGGATCCTATGGCTACACCTTC

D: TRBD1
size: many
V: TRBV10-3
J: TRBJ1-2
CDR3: CAISEVGQGTGYTF
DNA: TGTGCCATCAGTGAGGTGGGACAGGGTACTGGCTACACCTTC

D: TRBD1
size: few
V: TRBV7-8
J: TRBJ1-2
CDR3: CASSITGQGDYGYTF
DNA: TGTGCCAGCAGTATAACAGGACAGGGGGACTATGGCTACACCTTC

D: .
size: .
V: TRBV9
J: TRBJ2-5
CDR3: CASTQATGVGEAQYF
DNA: TGTGCCAGCACCCAAGCGACCGGCGTAGGGGAGGCCCAGTACTTC

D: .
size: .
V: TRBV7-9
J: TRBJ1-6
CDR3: CASSFGSGSHSPLHF
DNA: TGTGCCAGCAGTTTTGGGTCGGGGTCCCATTCCCCCCTCCACTTT

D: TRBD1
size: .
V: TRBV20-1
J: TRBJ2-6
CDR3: CSAGTGGSGANVLTF
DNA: TGCAGTGCCGGGACAGGGGGCTCTGGGGCCAACGTCCTGACTTTC

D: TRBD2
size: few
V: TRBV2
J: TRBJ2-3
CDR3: CASSDRGESTDTQYF
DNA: TGCGCCAGCAGTGACCGGGGGGAAAGCACAGATACGCAGTATTTT

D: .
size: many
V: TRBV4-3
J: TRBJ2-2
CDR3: CASSQGTTGELFF
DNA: TGCGCCAGCAGCCAAGGGACCACCGGGGAGCTGTTTTTT

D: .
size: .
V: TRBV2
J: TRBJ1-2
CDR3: CASSEGSRGYEQYFGTGNGYTF
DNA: .

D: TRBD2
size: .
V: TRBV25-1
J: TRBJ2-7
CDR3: CASSPLRFRRLAGGLYEQYF
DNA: TGTGCCAGCAGTCCCTTGCGTTTCCGGAGACTAGCGGGAGGTTTATACGAGCAGTACTTC

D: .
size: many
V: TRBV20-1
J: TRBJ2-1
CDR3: CSARDIYNEQFF
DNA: TGCAGTGCTAGAGATATCTACAATGAGCAGTTCTTC

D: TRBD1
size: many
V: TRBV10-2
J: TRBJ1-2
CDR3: CASRLTGGAADTF
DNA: TGCGCCAGCAGGCTGACAGGGGGCGCCGCGGACACCTTC

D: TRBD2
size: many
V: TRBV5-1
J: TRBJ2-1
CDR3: CASSLVPTVLAGGPYNEQFF
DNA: TGCGCCAGCAGCTTGGTGCCAACAGTCCTAGCGGGGGGGCCCTACAATGAGCAGTTCTTC

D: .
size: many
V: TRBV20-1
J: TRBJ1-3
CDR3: CSAHGRGSGNTIYF
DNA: TGCAGTGCACACGGGAGGGGCTCTGGAAACACCATATATTTT

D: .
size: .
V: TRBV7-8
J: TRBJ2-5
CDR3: CASSLGILAGQETQYF
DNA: TGTGCCAGCAGCCTGGGGATACTGGCGGGGCAAGAGACCCAGTACTTC

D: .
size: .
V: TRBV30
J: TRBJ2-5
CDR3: CAWSSTLGRTQETQYF
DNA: TGTGCCTGGAGTTCAACCCTCGGACGGACACAAGAGACCCAGTACTTC

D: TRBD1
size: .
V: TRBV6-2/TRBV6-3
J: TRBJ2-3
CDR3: CASSYARDSRTDTQYF
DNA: TGTGCCAGCAGTTACGCCCGGGACAGTCGCACAGATACGCAGTATTTT

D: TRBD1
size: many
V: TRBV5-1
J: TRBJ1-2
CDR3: CASSQTPQGSLFGYTF
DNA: TGCGCCAGCAGCCAGACTCCACAGGGGTCCCTCTTTGGCTACACCTTC

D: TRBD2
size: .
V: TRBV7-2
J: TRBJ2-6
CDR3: CASSWTSGGPGANVLTF
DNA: TGTGCCAGCAGCTGGACTAGCGGGGGCCCCGGGGCCAACGTCCTGACTTTC

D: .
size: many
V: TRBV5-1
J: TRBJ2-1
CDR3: CASIQDSSYNEQFF
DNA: TGCGCCAGCATCCAAGACAGCTCCTACAATGAGCAGTTCTTC

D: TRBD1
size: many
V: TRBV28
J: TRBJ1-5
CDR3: CASRTQGANQPQHF
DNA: TGTGCCAGCCGCACTCAGGGGGCGAATCAGCCCCAGCATTTT

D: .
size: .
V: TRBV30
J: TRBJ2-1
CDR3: CAWSRATDYNEQFF
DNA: TGTGCCTGGAGTCGCGCCACGGACTACAATGAGCAGTTCTTC